This T cell receptor (beta chain) was recovered during a study of vaccination and CD4 T cells after COVID-19 (dated by TCRdb to 2022 to 2024). About the full investigation: Convalescent patients had a positive SARS-CoV-2 result on nasal swab PCR, and of these patients, nine had mild disease and one had severe disease. The convalescent cohort included six males and four females, with two Hispanic individuals, seven Caucasians, two Asians and one multiracial person. Two doses of either the Pfizer-BioNTech BNT162b2 vaccine (n=8) or the Moderna mRNA-1273 vaccine (n=2) were administered to participants. Post-COVID blood samples from convalescent patients were collected a median of roughly 100 days after diagnosis, with a range of 35 to 161 days. Post-vaccine blood samples were obtained a median of approximately 74 days after the second vaccine dose, with a range of about 14 to 250 days. The cultures were stimulated with overlapping spike peptide pools from SARS-CoV-2 and from the common cold coronaviruses HCoV-NL63, HCoV-OC43 and HCoV-229E. In control cultures, a CEFX viral epitope pool was used as positive control, an HIV-1 Nef peptide pool was used as negative control, or no peptide was added. In under twelve COVID-19 convalescent patients and a few infection-naive healthy vaccine recipients, researchers compared the spike-specific CD4+ TCR repertoire from before mRNA vaccination with the repertoire from after. Paper-wide results and their limitations: The median count of SARS-CoV-2-reactive clonotypes went up from approximately 22 after infection to approximately 40 after vaccination, although the change was not significant. Among convalescent patients, a median roughly 84% of the SARS-CoV-2-reactive clones seen after vaccination appeared only after vaccination, which suggests priming specific to the vaccine. The number of convalescent patients in the study was relatively small, and the study did not examine early timepoints following natural infection. Of the vaccine-specific clones in convalescent patients, 304 of 307, or nearly all, reacted only to SARS-CoV-2 spike and did not cross-react with common cold coronaviruses.

The method behind the library was PCR. At the Johns Hopkins FTIC core, DNA from the cultured CD4+ T cells underwent TCR sequencing with the Oncomine TCR Beta short-read assay. The QIAamp micro DNA kit was used to extract genomic DNA from the cultured CD4+ T cells. Oncomine TCR Beta libraries from cultured CD4+ T cells were pooled using unique dual indexes and sequenced on an Illumina iSeq 100. As for the authors' bioinformatics: Non-productive sequences were filtered out, and CDR3s that did not start with C, did not end with F or W, or were shorter than 7 amino acids were discarded. Antigen-specific clonotypes were identified with the MANAFEST web application by comparing peptide-stimulated wells with reference and other culture wells. Positive clones required FDR below 0.05, an odds ratio above 5, and productive frequency above 0.1% in at least two of three replicate wells. A clonotype counted as cross-reactive if it showed significant expansion both in the SARS-CoV-2 spike wells and in at least one common cold coronavirus spike condition. Levenshtein distances (stringdist) and unrooted phylogenetic trees (ape) in R version 3.6.1 were used to assess CDR3 homology. The raw public data were reprocessed by TCRdb itself: fastp quality trimming at Q25, MiXCR clonotype calling, in-frame beta chains only. Identical CDR3 protein sequences are pooled into one entry, listed with their most common genes and DNA. TCRdb, rather than the study authors, made the V and J calls. The sample profile shows more than 15,000 distinct CDR3 sequences; about 61% of them were found once. The ten largest make up more than 7.5% of the sample.

On this clonotype itself: The specificity of this receptor is unknown. One base away there is no much larger clone; base qualities are not given.

The treatment or condition label, as the study defines it: approximately nine-day PBMC culture with coronavirus spike peptide pools or control peptides (ViraFEST assay). The ViraFEST assay was used in the study, in which antigen-specific T cells were expanded with peptide pools and expanded clonotypes were subsequently identified by TCR sequencing. The convalescent patients' positive SARS-CoV-2 PCR tests were from March to December 2020, which was before the Alpha, Beta and Delta variants emerged in the United States. PBMCs were cultured at 1.5 million to 2 million per well in IMDM supplemented with roughly 5% human AB serum and approximately 10 IU/ml IL-2, with approximately 9.5 ug/ml peptide pools added. Half of the culture medium was replaced with fresh IL-2-containing medium on days 3 and 7. After roughly 9 days of culture, CD4+ T cells were isolated by negative selection with the EasySep CD4+ T cell isolation kit. PBMCs were separated from whole blood using Ficoll-Paque Plus gradient centrifugation and then either used fresh or cryopreserved at -140C. Each culture condition was generally run in triplicate wells.

This TCR was sampled from a human donor who had recovered from COVID-19. The specimen sequenced was CD4+ T cells from blood, cultured in vitro.

The nucleotide sequence reads TGCGCCAGCAGGAACAGGGCCCCGGACACCGGGGAGCTGTTTTTT. Translated, it gives CASRNRAPDTGELFF. The rearranged chain carries TRBV4-1 and TRBJ2-2, and possibly TRBD1, on 6 matching bases. Taken from cysteine to phenylalanine, the CDR3 has 15 residues. CDR3 DNA only is kept here, 45 bases in frame from base 1. V lost 6 bases and J lost 3 bases; the stretch between them is 14 bases long. CDR1 and CDR2 (MGHRA, YSYEKL) derive from the germline V gene.